These 29 T cell receptor beta chains were sequenced from one sample in a study of control samples from healthy donors and cancer patients. Repertoires were generated with immunoSEQ multiplex PCR, while TCRdb's copy carries only in-frame clones and drops some. The sample includes 200,000 to 250,000 clones, 85% to 95% of them seen just once. Sequences were obtained from blood. These TCRs come from a man aged 45 to 65 in good health.

In nucleotides, the CDR3 is TGTGCCAGCAGCTTAGAACTAGCGGACAATGAGCAGTTCTTC. It is translated as CASSLELADNEQFF. The rearrangement uses TRBV7-2 and TRBJ2-1; TRBD2 agrees at 8 bases. The CDR3 contains 14 residues. The junction had 1 base not matched to a gene; V was cut back by 1 base and J by 5 bases. In germline, CDR1 is SGHTA, CDR2 FQGNSA.

The chain is built from TRBV29-1 and TRBJ1-5; 7 bases agree with TRBD1. Germline V gene lookup returns CDR1 SQVTM and CDR2 ANQGSEA. This CDR3 is built from 14 residues. The junction had 6 bases not matched to a gene; V was cut back by 6 bases and J by 1 base. Written as DNA, the CDR3 is TGCAGCGTCACCACAGGGGCGAGCAATCAGCCCCAGCATTTT. Amino acid sequence: CSVTTGASNQPQHF.

The rearrangement uses TRBV7-3 and TRBJ2-5, with 11 bases that match TRBD2. From germline, CDR1 is SGHTA and CDR2 FQGTGA. The junction had 7 bases not matched to a gene; V was cut back by 5 bases and J by 5 bases. The CDR3 sequence is 15 residues long. CDR3 DNA sequence: TGTGCCAGCAGCGTTAGCGGGGGGGCGACGGAGACCCAGTACTTC. Its translation is CASSVSGGATETQYF.

The chain uses TRBV10-3 and TRBJ1-3; TRBD1 matches at 11 bases. CDR3 length equals 12 residues. With 10 bases clipped from V and 8 bases from J, the junction kept 4 bases outside the gene matches. Germline V gives CDR1 ENHRY, CDR2 SYGVKD. CDR3 loop: CATGQGADTIYF. DNA for the CDR3: TGTGCCACCGGACAGGGGGCGGACACCATATATTTT.

The genes are TRBV5-1 and TRBJ2-5; TRBD1 might be the D (7 bases). The germline V gene encodes CDR1 SGHRS and CDR2 YFSETQ. There are 15 residues in the CDR3. Trimming removed 4 bases from V and 3 bases from J, with 16 bases in between. CDR3 protein: CASSAGTVGKETQYF. The CDR3 DNA reads TGCGCCAGCAGCGCGGGGACAGTAGGTAAAGAGACCCAGTACTTC.

The rearrangement links TRBV19 to TRBJ1-5; D remains unclear. The V gene lost 3 bases and the J gene lost 2 bases, with 20 bases spanning the gap. CDR1 LNHDA and CDR2 SQIVND come from the germline V gene (reference sequence). The CDR3 runs to 18 residues. The CDR3 DNA reads as TGTGCCAGTAGTATTGGATTGCAGGCGGGGTTGGGCAATCAGCCCCAGCATTTT. Residues: CASSIGLQAGLGNQPQHF.

This chain links TRBV30 with TRBJ2-2; D could derive from TRBD1 or TRBD2 (7 bases each). V shed 3 bases and J shed 5 bases, with 16 bases lying between them. CDR1 and CDR2 from the germline V gene are GTSNPN and SVGIG (reference sequence). The CDR3 totals 15 residues. The CDR3 sequence is CAWRGGRGGTGELFF. In nucleotides, the CDR3 is TGTGCCTGGAGGGGGGGCAGGGGGGGTACCGGGGAGCTGTTTTTT.

This chain links TRBV5-4 with TRBJ2-5, with D hard to call. The CDR3 is 13 residues long. From germline, CDR1 is SGHNT and CDR2 YYREEE (reference sequence). Trimming cost V 5 bases and J 0 bases, with 8 bases left between them. The CDR3 is CASSLRNQETQYF. CDR3 in DNA: TGTGCCAGCAGTTTGAGAAACCAAGAGACCCAGTACTTC.

The chain links TRBV5-1 to TRBJ1-1; 9 nucleotides agree with TRBD1. Germline CDR1 is SGHRS and CDR2 is YFSETQ. This CDR3 region has 14 residues. V gave up 4 bases and J gave up 9 bases; unmatched junction bases: 10. In DNA form, the CDR3 reads TGCGCCAGCAGCATCGGGACAGGGTTCAGAAAAGCTTTCTTT. This encodes CASSIGTGFRKAFF.

This chain joins TRBV6-5 and TRBJ2-7, with a possible D match to TRBD1 (6 bases). Germline values: CDR1 MNHEY, CDR2 SVGAGI. This CDR3 has 15 amino acids. The V and J ends lost 0 bases and 4 bases respectively, with 13 bases between them. The CDR3 reads CASSYSMGAFYEQYF. The CDR3 DNA sequence: TGTGCCAGCAGTTACTCCATGGGGGCTTTTTACGAGCAGTACTTC.

This clone was counted a single time. The gene calls are TRBV27 and TRBJ2-1, with 8 positions matching TRBD2. Trimming removed 3 bases from V and 0 bases from J; junction bases left unmatched: 4. Germline CDR1 is MNHEY and CDR2 is SMNVEV (reference sequence). This CDR3 is built from 16 residues. Here the CDR3 DNA reads TGTGCCAGCAGTTTCGGACTAGCCAGCTCCTACAATGAGCAGTTCTTC. Protein product: CASSFGLASSYNEQFF.

This chain connects TRBV12-3 or TRBV12-4 to TRBJ1-2; D unclear. The V end was cut by 3 bases, the J end by 6 bases, with 8 bases between. This CDR3 comprises 12 residues. CDR3 residues: CASSFEKDGYTF. The CDR3 nucleotides read TGTGCCAGCAGTTTTGAAAAAGATGGCTACACCTTC.

J is TRBJ2-7 and V is TRBV5-1; a possible D gene is TRBD2 (6 bases). Germline CDR1 and CDR2: SGHRS and YFSETQ. V was shortened by 0 bases and J by 7 bases, with 20 bases between the two germline ends. This CDR3 has 16 residues. This CDR3 reads CASSLGGRGASEEQYF. DNA for the CDR3: TGCGCCAGCAGCTTGGGGGGCCGCGGGGCGTCTGAAGAGCAGTACTTC.

The rearrangement joins TRBV7-2 to TRBJ2-7; D not resolved. CDR3 length equals 13 residues. Germline values: CDR1 SGHTA, CDR2 FQGNSA. V lost 4 bases and J lost 6, with 13 bases in between. CDR3 nucleotide sequence: TGTGCCAGCAGCTCCCCCTGGTTTAGCGAGCAGTACGTC. Amino acid sequence: CASSSPWFSEQYV.

This clone was detected only once. The chain combines TRBV6-2 or TRBV6-3 with TRBJ2-7, with unresolved D. Germline CDR1 MNHEY, CDR2 SVGEGT. The CDR3 covers 13 residues. Trimming removed 2 bases at V and 4 bases at J, with 9 bases between. The CDR3 coding sequence is TGTGCCAGCAGTTACGGGCTAAAATACGAGCAGTACTTC. Its protein is CASSYGLKYEQYF.

The V call is TRBV14, the J call TRBJ1-2; no definite D call. The germline V and J ends were trimmed by 1 base and 4 bases, with 4 bases remaining between them. The germline V gene encodes CDR1 SGHDN and CDR2 FVKESK. The CDR3 is made up of 12 amino acids. This CDR3 reads CASSQGGYGYTF. CDR3 DNA: TGTGCCAGCAGCCAAGGCGGCTATGGCTACACCTTC.

V usage is TRBV19 and J usage is TRBJ1-5; TRBD1 agrees at 9 bases. J gave up 4 bases and V 4 bases, and 5 bases lay outside the gene matches. The germline CDR1 and CDR2 sequences are LNHDA and SQIVND (reference sequence). The CDR3 contains 15 residues. This CDR3 is CASSSGQGTNQPQHF. CDR3 bases: TGTGCCAGTAGTAGCGGACAGGGGACAAATCAGCCCCAGCATTTT.

In this sample, this clone turned up a few times. The chain uses TRBV11-2 and TRBJ1-5; D is unclear. CDR1 and CDR2 (germline): SGHAT, FQNNGV. The CDR3 contains 19 residues. Trimming stripped 4 bases from V and 2 bases from J, with 24 bases between. The CDR3 is CASSSGRLTRLVGNQPQHF. CDR3 DNA: TGTGCCAGCAGCTCCGGACGTCTCACCCGGTTAGTTGGCAATCAGCCCCAGCATTTT.

The chain employs TRBV5-6 and TRBJ2-5; D is unclear. V gave up 3 bases and J gave up 5 bases, with 11 bases separating them. From germline, CDR1 is SGHDT and CDR2 YYEEEE. CDR3 size: 13 residues. Here the CDR3 reads CASSSDRTETQYF. The CDR3 region has the DNA TGTGCCAGCAGCTCCGACCGGACGGAGACCCAGTACTTC.

CDR3 nucleotide sequence: TGTGCCAGCAGCCCTCGGGACTATAACACCGGGGAGCTGTTTTTT. It translates to CASSPRDYNTGELFF. The V gene is TRBV5-5, the J gene TRBJ2-2; 7 nucleotides match TRBD2. The CDR3 is 15 residues long. Germline-derived CDR1 and CDR2 are SGHKS and YYEKEE (reference sequence). J lost 2 bases, V lost 4 bases, and 5 bases had no gene match.

This chain joins TRBV12-3 or TRBV12-4 and TRBJ1-2, with D hard to call. V lost 6 bases and J 3 bases, leaving 11 bases between the germline ends. This CDR3 is built from 13 residues. The DNA for the CDR3 is TGTGCCAGCAGACGGCTGACCGACTATGGCTACACCTTC. Residues: CASRRLTDYGYTF.

The chain employs TRBV6-5 and TRBJ2-3; 8 bases agree with TRBD2. V shed 2 bases, J shed 2 bases, and the junction held 3 bases outside the gene matches. The V gene's germline CDR1 is MNHEY and CDR2 SVGAGI. The CDR3 is 15 residues long. The CDR3 loop is CASSYQRGYTDTQYF. The CDR3 DNA follows: TGTGCCAGCAGTTACCAGCGGGGGTACACAGATACGCAGTATTTT.

The J gene is TRBJ1-6, the V gene TRBV7-9; D uncertain. Germline V CDR1 and CDR2: SEHNR, FQNEAQ (reference sequence). The CDR3 is 16 residues long. V lost 1 base and J 10 bases, leaving 17 bases between the germline ends. The CDR3 bases are TGTGCCAGCAGCTTAGTGGGCGGGTCTCTGGACTCACCCCTCCACTTT. Its translation: CASSLVGGSLDSPLHF.

The chain couples TRBV6-5 to TRBJ1-6, with a tentative D call TRBD1 (5 bases). This CDR3 contains 13 residues. Trimming cost V 7 bases and J 10 bases, with 14 bases left between them. Germline values: CDR1 MNHEY, CDR2 SVGAGI. The CDR3 region has the DNA TGTGCCAGCACCCGGACCCAGGGATCACCCCTCCACTTT. Amino acids: CASTRTQGSPLHF.

This chain joins TRBV9 and TRBJ2-1, with TRBD2 identical over 13 bases. Germline CDR1 reads SGDLS; CDR2 reads YYNGEE. V was clipped by 4 bases and J by 9 bases; unmatched bases: 7. This CDR3 is built from 15 residues. The DNA of the CDR3 is TGTGCCAGCAGCATTCGGACTAGCGGGGGAAGTGAGCAGTTCTTC. As protein: CASSIRTSGGSEQFF. Together with reference TRBV9 and TRBJ2-1, the CDR3 gives the full variable domain: DSGVTQTPKHLITATGQRVTLRCSPRSGDLSVYWYQQSLDQGLQFLIQYYNGEERAKGNILERFSAQQFPDLHSELNLSSLELGDSALYFCASSIRTSGGSEQFFGPGTRLTVL.

This chain connects TRBV5-1 to TRBJ1-4; maybe TRBD1 (6 bases). Deletions cut 2 bases from V and 0 bases from J, with 8 bases between. The CDR3 contains 15 residues. Germline V gene sequence: CDR1 SGHRS, CDR2 YFSETQ. For the CDR3, the DNA is TGCGCCAGCAGCTTCGGGGGCGCAACTAATGAAAAACTGTTTTTT. It encodes CASSFGGATNEKLFF.

V gene TRBV6-6 combines with J gene TRBJ2-1; TRBD2 might be the D (5 bases). CDR3 size: 16 residues. Germline V CDR1 and CDR2: MNHNY, SVGAGI (reference sequence). V lost 7 bases and J 0 bases, leaving 16 bases between the germline ends. The CDR3 bases are TGTGCCAGCACTTATTCCCGGGGTAACTCCTACAATGAGCAGTTCTTC. Protein sequence: CASTYSRGNSYNEQFF.

This sequence joins TRBV3-1 (or the pseudogene TRBV3-2) and TRBJ1-1, with D hard to call. With 2 bases removed from V and 7 bases from J, the gap between germline ends came to 5 bases. Germline CDR1 LGHDT, CDR2 YNNKEL (reference sequence). This CDR3 region has 11 residues. As DNA, the CDR3 is TGTGCCAGCAGCCAATTGGGTGAAGCTTTCTTT. As protein: CASSQLGEAFF.

V is TRBV6-2 or TRBV6-3 and J is TRBJ2-7; weak D call: TRBD2 (5 bases). Trimming shortened V by 6 bases and J by 4 bases, and 7 bases separated the two germline ends. This CDR3 region has 11 residues. The germline V gene encodes CDR1 MNHEY and CDR2 SVGEGT. The CDR3 spells CASSTSYEQYF. CDR3 DNA: TGTGCCAGCAGCACTAGTTACGAGCAGTACTTC.